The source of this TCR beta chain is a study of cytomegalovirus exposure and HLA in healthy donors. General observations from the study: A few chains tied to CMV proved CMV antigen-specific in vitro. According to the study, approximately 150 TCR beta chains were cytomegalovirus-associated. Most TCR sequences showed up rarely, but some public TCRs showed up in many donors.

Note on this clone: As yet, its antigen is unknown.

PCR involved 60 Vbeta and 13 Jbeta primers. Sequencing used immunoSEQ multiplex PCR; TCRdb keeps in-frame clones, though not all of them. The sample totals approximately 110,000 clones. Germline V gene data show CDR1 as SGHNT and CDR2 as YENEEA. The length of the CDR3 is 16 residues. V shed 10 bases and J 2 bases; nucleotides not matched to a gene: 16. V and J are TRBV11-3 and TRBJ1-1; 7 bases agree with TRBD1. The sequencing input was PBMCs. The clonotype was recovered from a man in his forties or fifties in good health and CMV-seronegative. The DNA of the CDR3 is TGTGCCACCTCCCGGAGTCAGACAGGGTTAAACACTGAAGCTTTCTTT. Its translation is CATSRSQTGLNTEAFF.